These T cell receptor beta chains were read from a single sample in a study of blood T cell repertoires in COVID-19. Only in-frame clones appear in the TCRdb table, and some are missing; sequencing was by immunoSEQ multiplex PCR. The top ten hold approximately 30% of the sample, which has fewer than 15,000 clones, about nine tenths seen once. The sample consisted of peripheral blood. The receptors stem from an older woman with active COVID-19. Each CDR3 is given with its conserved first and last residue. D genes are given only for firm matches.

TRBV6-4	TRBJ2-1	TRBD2	TGTGCCAGCAGTGAGACTAGCGCGTCCTACAATGAGCAGTTCTTC	CASSETSASYNEQFF
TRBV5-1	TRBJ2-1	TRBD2	TGCGCCAGCAGCGAGGCTAGCGGGCTCTCTAGGAATGAGCAGTTCTTC	CASSEASGLSRNEQFF
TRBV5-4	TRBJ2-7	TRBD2	TGTGCCAGCAGCCCCACTAGCGGGAGTTTATCCTACGAGCAGTACTTC	CASSPTSGSLSYEQYF
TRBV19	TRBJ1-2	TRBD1	TGTGCCAGTAGTACCCGGACAGGGGGAGCAAATGGCTACACCTTC	CASSTRTGGANGYTF
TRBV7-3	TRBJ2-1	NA	TGTGCCAGCGGAGACTCGTGGGACTTAAAAAATTCCTACAATGAGCAGTTCTTC	CASGDSWDLKNSYNEQFF
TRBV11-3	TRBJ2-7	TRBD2	TGTGCCAGCAGCCTCGGGACTAGCGGGGTCTCCGAGCAGTACTTC	CASSLGTSGVSEQYF
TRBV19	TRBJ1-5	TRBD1	TGTGCCAGTAGCTCGGACAGGGTCAATCAGCCCCAGCATTTT	CASSSDRVNQPQHF
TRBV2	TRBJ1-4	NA	TGTGCCAGCAGTCGGGATGACCGGGGTAATGAAAAACTGTTTTTT	CASSRDDRGNEKLFF
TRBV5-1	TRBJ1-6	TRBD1	TGCGCCAGCAGCTTGACAGGGGGCGATCGTTCACCCCTCCACTTT	CASSLTGGDRSPLHF
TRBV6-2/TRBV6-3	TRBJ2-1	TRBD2	TGTGCCAGCAGTTACTCCGCTGGGACTAGCGGAGGCCAGCTTGCTGAGCAGTTCTTC	CASSYSAGTSGGQLAEQFF
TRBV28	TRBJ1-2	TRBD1	TGTGCCAGCAGTTTATCGGCAGGGGGGAACTATGGCTACACCTTC	CASSLSAGGNYGYTF
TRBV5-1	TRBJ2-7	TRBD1	TGCGCCAGCAGCGAGGACCGGGACAGAAGAACCTACGAGCAGTACTTC	CASSEDRDRRTYEQYF
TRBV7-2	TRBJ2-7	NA	TGTGCCAGCAGCGTATCCTACGAGCAGTACTTC	CASSVSYEQYF
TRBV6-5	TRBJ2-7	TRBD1	TGTGCCAGCGTCGTGGGACAGAAGGACTACGAGCAGTACTTC	CASVVGQKDYEQYF
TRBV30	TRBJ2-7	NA	TGTGCCGGGGCCCAGAAAGCCTACGAGCAGTACTTC	CAGAQKAYEQYF
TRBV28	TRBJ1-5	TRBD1	TGTGCCAGCAGAACTAACGACAGGGAAACTTATAGCAATCAGCCCCAGCATTTT	CASRTNDRETYSNQPQHF
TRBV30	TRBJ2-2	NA	TGTGCCTGGAGTACTCTTGGACTCGGGGAGCTGTTTTTT	CAWSTLGLGELFF
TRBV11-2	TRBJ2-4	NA	TGTGCCAGCAGCTCGACCGGGACAACGAAGAGAAACATTCAGTACTTC	CASSSTGTTKRNIQYF
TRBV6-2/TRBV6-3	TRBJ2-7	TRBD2	TGTGCCAGCAGTTACGGGGCTAGCGGGAGTGGGAGCTACGAGCAGTACTTC	CASSYGASGSGSYEQYF
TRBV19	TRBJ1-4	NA	TGTGCCAGTAGTAATACTCATAGCGGTGAAAAACTGTTTTTT	CASSNTHSGEKLFF
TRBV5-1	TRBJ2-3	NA	TGCGCCAGCAAACAGGGATCTAGCACAGATACGCAGTATTTT	CASKQGSSTDTQYF
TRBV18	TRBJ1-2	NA	TGTGCCAGCTCACCAGGCACAGAGTATGGCTACACCTTC	CASSPGTEYGYTF